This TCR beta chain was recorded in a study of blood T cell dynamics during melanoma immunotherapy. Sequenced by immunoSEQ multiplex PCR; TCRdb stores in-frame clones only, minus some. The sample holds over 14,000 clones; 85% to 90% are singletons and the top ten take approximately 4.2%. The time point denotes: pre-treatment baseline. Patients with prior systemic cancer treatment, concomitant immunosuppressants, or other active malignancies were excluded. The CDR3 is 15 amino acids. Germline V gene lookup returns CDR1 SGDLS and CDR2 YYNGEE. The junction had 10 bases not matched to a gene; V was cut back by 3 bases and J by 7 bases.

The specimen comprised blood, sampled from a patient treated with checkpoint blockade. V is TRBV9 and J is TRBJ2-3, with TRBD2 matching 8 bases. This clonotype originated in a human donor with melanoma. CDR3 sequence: CASSAGGQNVNTQYF. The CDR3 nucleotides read TGTGCCAGCAGCGCGGGGGGGCAGAATGTAAATACGCAGTATTTT.